This T cell receptor (beta chain) was identified in a study of cytomegalovirus exposure and HLA in healthy donors. Germline CDR1 SNHLY, CDR2 FYNNEI. The ends were cut back, 2 bases at V and 5 bases at J, with 18 bases in the middle. The CDR3 runs 16 residues. Study-level results: Most TCRs appeared rarely, but some public TCRs recurred in many donors. Earlier analysis found most TCR beta V segments productive about 90% or about 30% of the time.

As to this clone: The antigen is not known.

Primers for the PCR totalled 60 Vbeta and 13 Jbeta. The repertoire was sequenced with immunoSEQ multiplex PCR; TCRdb's copy has only in-frame clones and lacks some. The sample carries 160,000 or so clones, under 90% recorded once. Specimen: PBMCs. The receptor was derived from a man aged 25-40 years in good health and CMV-seronegative. The V gene is TRBV2, the J gene TRBJ1-1; possible D gene TRBD1, 5 bases. In DNA, the CDR3 is TGTGCCAGCAGTGAACTAAGTACTAGGGACTGGACTGAAGCTTTCTTT. Amino acids: CASSELSTRDWTEAFF.